A selection of T cell receptor beta chains follows, all from one sample in a study of CD8+CD57+ T cells in acquired aplastic anemia. TCRdb reprocessed the reads with MiXCR, giving one entry per CDR3 protein. The profile covers hundreds of thousands of distinct CDR3 sequences, with roughly 53% appearing a single time and just under 20% taken by the ten largest. Sequencing input: sorted CD4+, CD8+, or CD8+CD57+ T cells (not recorded which) from PBMCs. The receptors here all came from a human donor with aplastic anemia. Both conserved end residues are part of each CDR3. A D gene is named only where the DNA matches it firmly. Rows give clone size only sometimes, using once, few, many, or a class for an expanded clone.

j_call v_call clone_size d_call cdr3_nt cdr3_aa
TRBJ2-7 TRBV9 many TRBD1 TGTGCCAGCAGCGTCACCGGGACAGGGGGCAGGTACGAGCAGTACTTC CASSVTGTGGRYEQYF
TRBJ1-2 TRBV9 many - TGTGCCAGCAGCGTAAGGATGGGGGGGGAGGGCTACACCTTC CASSVRMGGEGYTF
TRBJ1-5 TRBV20-1 many - TGCAGTGCTAGAAAACAGGATTATAGCAATCAGCCCCAGCATTTT CSARKQDYSNQPQHF
TRBJ2-1 TRBV7-8 once - TGTGCCAGCAGCTTAGCCGACGGGACCGACAATGAGCAGTTCTTC CASSLADGTDNEQFF
TRBJ2-2 TRBV15 - - TGTGCCACCAGCAGAGATCCCCGGGCCACCGGGGAGCTGTTTTTT CATSRDPRATGELFF
TRBJ2-1 TRBV4-3 - - TGCGCCAGCAGCCAACGACAGGTTGGGGGTAACAGTGAGCAGTTCTTC CASSQRQVGGNSEQFF
TRBJ2-1 TRBV7-6 many - TGTGCCAGCAGCCGAGACCTAAACAATGAGCAGTTCTTC CASSRDLNNEQFF
TRBJ2-7 TRBV6-1 many - TGTGCCAGCAGTGAAGGGGGGGACAGATTCTACGAGCAGTACTTC CASSEGGDRFYEQYF
TRBJ1-2 TRBV5-1 many TRBD1 TGCGCCAGCAGCCGCTCTGGGACAGCTAATTATGGCTACACCTTC CASSRSGTANYGYTF
TRBJ2-7 TRBV7-6 - - TGTGCCAGCAGCTTTAGGGGGTCCTCCTACGAGCAGTACTTC CASSFRGSSYEQYF
TRBJ1-5 TRBV20-1 once - TGCAGTGCTAGCGACACCCAATATCAGCCCCAGCATTTT CSASDTQYQPQHF
TRBJ2-7 TRBV5-4 many TRBD2 TGTGCCAGCAGCTCTGGGACTAGCGGGGTCAACGAGCAGTACTTC CASSSGTSGVNEQYF
TRBJ2-7 TRBV29-1 few - TGCAGCGGAATAGACAACTCCTACGAGCAGTACTTC CSGIDNSYEQYF
TRBJ1-1 TRBV18 - - TGTGCCAGCTCACCGGGTAGGGACACTGAAGCTTTCTTT CASSPGRDTEAFF
TRBJ2-4 TRBV5-6 - TRBD1 TGTGCCAGCAGCTTGGAGGGGACAGGGGACTACAACATTCAGTACTTC CASSLEGTGDYNIQYF
TRBJ1-4 TRBV10-1 - TRBD1 TGCGCCAGCAGTGAGTCGACAGGGGGCCATCCAACTAATGAAAAACTGTTTTTT CASSESTGGHPTNEKLFF
TRBJ1-2 TRBV11-2 - - TGTGCCAGCAGCTTAGGAGGGCCAGGGGCTGGCTACACCTTC CASSLGGPGAGYTF
TRBJ2-7 TRBV19 - - TGTGCCAGTAGTATCAGGACAGAATCCTACGAGCAGTGCTTC CASSIRTESYEQCF
TRBJ1-1 TRBV28 - - TGTGCCAGCAGTTTATCAAGGGACGGGGGAAACACTGAAGCTTTCTTT CASSLSRDGGNTEAFF
TRBJ1-5 TRBV20-1 - - TGCAGTGCGGCGGGGAGCAATCAGCCCCAGCATTTT CSAAGSNQPQHF
TRBJ2-1 TRBV2 - - TGTGCCAGCAGTGAAGCGCTTCAGGGAGGCTACAATGAGCAGTTCTTC CASSEALQGGYNEQFF
TRBJ2-1 TRBV6-5 - TRBD1 TGTGCCAGCAGTTCACGGTCGGGACAGGGAATATACAATGAGCAGCTCTTC CASSSRSGQGIYNEQLF
TRBJ2-5 TRBV20-1 many - TGCAGTGCCCCCCGGGGGGCCCGAGAGACCCAGTACTTC CSAPRGARETQYF
TRBJ1-2 TRBV15 - - TGTGCCACCCCGGCCGGACTCTATGGCTACACCTTC CATPAGLYGYTF
TRBJ2-2 TRBV2 once - TGTGCCAGCAGACACAATAATAGAGCCGGGGAGCTGTTTTTT CASRHNNRAGELFF
TRBJ1-1 TRBV2 many - TGTGCCAGCAGCCGAGAGGTCACTGAAGCTTTCTTT CASSREVTEAFF
TRBJ2-1 TRBV29-1 many TRBD2 TGCAGCGTGGGGTCACTAGCGGGGTTCGGGAATGAGCAGTTCTTC CSVGSLAGFGNEQFF
TRBJ2-7 TRBV20-1 - - TGCAGTGCTAGAGTTCCGGGCGGGTCCTACGAGCAGTACTTC CSARVPGGSYEQYF
TRBJ2-7 TRBV7-2 few - TGTGCCAGCAGCCCAGGTCCCTTGAGCTCCTACGAGCAGTACTTC CASSPGPLSSYEQYF
TRBJ1-6 TRBV7-8 many - TGTGCCAGCAGCTCGGGTGCTTCTTCACCCCTCCACTTT CASSSGASSPLHF
TRBJ1-2 TRBV19 - TRBD1 TGTGCCGGTAGCTCCTCAGGGGGATCTAACTATGGCTACGCCTTC CAGSSSGGSNYGYAF
TRBJ2-5 TRBV9 - TRBD1 TGTGCCAGCGGGCGGACAGGAGGACAAGAGACCCAGTACTTC CASGRTGGQETQYF
TRBJ1-2 TRBV9 - - TGTGCCAGCAGCTTAGCGCGAGAAGGCTACACCTTC CASSLAREGYTF
TRBJ1-1 TRBV19 - - TGTGCCAGTAGTATAGAGGGCACTGAAGCTTTCTTT CASSIEGTEAFF
TRBJ1-2 TRBV9 - - TGTGCCAGCAGCGTAGTGGGTTTACAGCTATATGGCTACACCTTC CASSVVGLQLYGYTF
TRBJ2-3 TRBV20-1 - - TGCAGTGCTAGAGATTTAGTGGCAGGTACAGATACGCAGTATTTT CSARDLVAGTDTQYF
TRBJ2-5 TRBV2 many TRBD2 TGTGCCAGCGGAAAGCGGGGGGGGGAAGAGACCCAGTACTTC CASGKRGGEETQYF
TRBJ1-6 TRBV7-3 many TRBD1 TGTGCCAGCAGCTTGCGGGGCCGACAGGGTGATTCACCCCTCCACTTT CASSLRGRQGDSPLHF
TRBJ1-5 TRBV9 - - TGTGCCAGCAGTGAACAAGCAGGTTCGAGGGGACAGCCCCAGCATTTT CASSEQAGSRGQPQHF
TRBJ2-6 TRBV12-3/TRBV12-4 - TRBD1 TGTGCCAGCAGTTCCTACCAAAGGACAGGGGGCCCCCTCTCTGGGGCCAACGTCCTGACTTTC CASSSYQRTGGPLSGANVLTF
TRBJ1-2 TRBV7-9 many - TGTGCCAGCACCCCGCGAAACAGGGTGGACTATGGCTACACCTTC CASTPRNRVDYGYTF
TRBJ1-6 TRBV30 many - TGTGCCTGGAGTGTACAGGAGGGGTCACCCCTCCACTTT CAWSVQEGSPLHF
TRBJ2-7 TRBV2 many TRBD1 TGTGCCAGCAGAGGACAGGGCTACGAGCAGTACTTC CASRGQGYEQYF
TRBJ2-7 TRBV29-1 - TRBD1 TGCAGCGCAAGGACAGGGACGTCCTACGAGCAGTACTTC CSARTGTSYEQYF
TRBJ1-3 TRBV6-1 many - TGTGCCAGCAGCCCTAGGGGAAACACCATATATTTT CASSPRGNTIYF
TRBJ2-7 TRBV7-2 - - TGTGCCAGCAGCACCCAGGGCCGGGGAATGTACGAGCAGTACTTC CASSTQGRGMYEQYF
TRBJ2-5 TRBV20-1 - - TGCAGTGCTAGAGGCCTGGAGACCCAGTACTTC CSARGLETQYF
TRBJ2-1 TRBV5-1 many TRBD2 TGCGCCAGCAGCGCCCGGACTAGCGACAATGAGCAGTTCTTC CASSARTSDNEQFF
TRBJ1-2 TRBV19 many TRBD1 TGTGCCAGTATTCACTCCGGGACAGGGCATTCTTACACCTTC CASIHSGTGHSYTF
TRBJ2-2 TRBV5-1 - - TGCGCCAGCAGCCAAGCTCAGAACACCGGGGAGCTGTTTTTT CASSQAQNTGELFF
TRBJ2-1 TRBV24-1 few TRBD2 TGTGCCACCAGTGACCCAAAACTAGCGGGGGGCTCCAATGAGCAGTTCTTC CATSDPKLAGGSNEQFF
TRBJ2-3 TRBV12-3/TRBV12-4 many TRBD2 TGTGCCAGCAGTGCTAGCGGGGGCACAGATACGCAGTATTTT CASSASGGTDTQYF
TRBJ2-1 TRBV12-3/TRBV12-4 many - TGTGCCAGCAGTTCCCCCCTCGGGACACTCAATGAGCAGTTCTTC CASSSPLGTLNEQFF
TRBJ2-7 TRBV6-2/TRBV6-3 few TRBD1 TGTGCCAGCAGTTACAAGGGACAGGGGGCTCTAAGCTACGAGCAGTACTTC CASSYKGQGALSYEQYF